These 21 T cell receptor beta chains originate from one sample sequenced in a study of shared clonotypes between healthy human individuals. Assay used: immunoSEQ multiplex PCR; TCRdb lists only in-frame clones, some missing. Of about 2.1 million clones listed, roughly 93% are singletons. Positively selected for CCR7, the CD45RO-negative cells used as naive CD8 cells excluded terminally differentiated effector memory CD45RA+ cells. The specimen was naive CD8+ T cells from PBMCs. Source of these receptors: a man younger than 35 in good health. Some clones in this sample may be carry-over from other donors' samples.

This chain links TRBV19 with TRBJ1-5; D is ambiguous. The V gene's germline CDR1 is LNHDA and CDR2 SQIVND (reference sequence). This CDR3 is built from 11 residues. V lost 1 base to trimming and J lost 12 bases, with 7 bases between them. CDR3 sequence: CASSIGVYQHF. In DNA, the CDR3 is TGTGCCAGTAGTATAGGCGTCTACCAGCATTTT.

This chain uses TRBV19 with TRBJ1-5; no clear D. The CDR3 contains 11 residues. Germline CDR1 reads LNHDA; CDR2 reads SQIVND (reference sequence). V was cut by 4 bases and J by 7 bases, with 5 bases left in between. The CDR3 DNA reads TGTGCCAGTAGTACCTGGCAGCCCCAGCATTTT. Translation gives CASSTWQPQHF.

V gene TRBV5-1 combines with J gene TRBJ1-1; the D gene is possibly TRBD1 (5 bases). Germline values: CDR1 SGHRS, CDR2 YFSETQ. V was cut by 5 bases and J by 5 bases, with 13 bases left in between. The CDR3 contains 13 residues. The CDR3 coding sequence is TGCGCCAGCAGACCGGGGGTGACTACTGAAGCTTTCTTT. As protein: CASRPGVTTEAFF.

The chain links TRBV18 to TRBJ2-1, with no clear D. The V gene lost 2 bases and the J gene lost 8 bases, with 4 bases spanning the gap. Germline V gene data show CDR1 as KGHSH and CDR2 as LQKENI. This CDR3 has 11 amino acids. CDR3 region: CASSPRYEQFF. DNA of the CDR3: TGTGCCAGCTCACCAAGGTATGAGCAGTTCTTC.

As for this clone: Other DNA variants within this sample encode the same CDR3. This chain links TRBV11-1 with TRBJ2-2; 7 bases fit TRBD1. There are 15 residues in the CDR3. Germline CDR1 reads SGHAT; CDR2 reads FQDESV (reference sequence). V lost 0 bases to trimming and J lost 5 bases; unmatched junction nucleotides: 3. CDR3 loop: CASSLADRVTGELFF. CDR3 nucleotide sequence: TGTGCCAGCAGCTTAGCCGACAGGGTTACCGGGGAGCTGTTTTTT.

The chain combines TRBV28 with TRBJ1-2; D is undetermined. The V end was cut by 1 base, the J end by 4 bases, with 10 bases between. The CDR3 spans 14 residues. CDR1 and CDR2 (germline): MDHEN, SYDVKM. This CDR3 is CASSLSGSIYGYTF. CDR3 DNA sequence: TGTGCCAGCAGTTTATCGGGGTCTATCTATGGCTACACCTTC.

This chain uses TRBV27 with TRBJ2-1; 10 bases fit TRBD2. From germline, CDR1 is MNHEY and CDR2 SMNVEV (reference sequence). The CDR3 has 16 residues. Germline trimming cut 5 bases from V and 3 bases from J; bases unmatched to any gene: 7. The CDR3 here is CASSPRLAGVYNEQFF. The DNA for the CDR3 is TGTGCCAGCAGTCCACGGCTAGCGGGAGTCTACAATGAGCAGTTCTTC.

In DNA form, the CDR3 reads TGTGCCACCAGCAGAGATCGGACAGGGGAGAATGAAAAACTGTTTTTT. It codes for CATSRDRTGENEKLFF. V is TRBV15 and J is TRBJ1-4; 9 nucleotides align to TRBD1. Trimming removed 0 bases from V and 5 bases from J; junction bases left unmatched: 4. This CDR3 contains 16 residues. Germline V gene sequence: CDR1 LNHNV, CDR2 YYDKDF (reference sequence).

With respect to this clone: In this CDR3 the conserved last residue, phenylalanine or tryptophan, is missing, so a read error is likely. The limits of the CDR3 on the DNA are not certain, so only TCRdb's listed CDR3 is given. V usage is TRBV4-3 and J usage is TRBJ2-7; whether TRBD1, the table's D call, matches the DNA was not checked. From its first to its last residue, the CDR3 has 12 amino acids. Germline V gene sequence: CDR1 LGHNA, CDR2 YSLEER. The CDR3 loop reads CASSQLGQGRPP.

The V and J genes are TRBV11-3 and TRBJ2-6; no clear D. Germline CDR1 is SGHNT and CDR2 is YENEEA. The CDR3 sequence is 14 residues long. The V end was cut by 5 bases, the J end by 1 base, with 6 bases between. The CDR3 DNA sequence: TGTGCCAGCAGCCCAACGTCTGGGGCCAACGTCCTGACTTTC. It translates to CASSPTSGANVLTF.

This chain uses TRBV4-3 with TRBJ2-3; 9 bases map to TRBD2. CDR1 and CDR2 from the germline V gene are LGHNA and YSLEER. The CDR3 runs 17 residues. V shed 0 bases, J shed 4 bases, and the junction held 8 bases outside the gene matches. In DNA form, the CDR3 reads TGCGCCAGCAGCCAAGATCTTAGCGGGAGCGTCTCAGATACGCAGTATTTT. It specifies CASSQDLSGSVSDTQYF.

V and J are TRBV7-3 and TRBJ2-3; D is perhaps TRBD1 or TRBD2 (5 bases each). CDR1 is SGHTA, CDR2 FQGTGA, per germline. Between the trimmed V and J ends, which lost 2 bases and 1 base, there was a span of 16 bases. The CDR3 spans 17 residues. The CDR3: CASSLGVGWDGTDTQYF. CDR3 sequence (DNA): TGTGCCAGCAGCTTAGGGGTCGGTTGGGACGGCACAGATACGCAGTATTTT. Drawing the rest from reference TRBV7-3 and TRBJ2-3, the complete variable domain is GAGVSQTPSNKVTEKGKYVELRCDPISGHTALYWYRQSLGQGPEFLIYFQGTGAADDSGLPNDRFFAVRPEGSVSTLKIQRTERGDSAVYLCASSLGVGWDGTDTQYFGPGTRLTVL.

This clone has a single count. The chain combines TRBV28 with TRBJ2-1; 11 positions match TRBD2. This CDR3 is 14 amino acids long. Germline trimming cut 2 bases from V and 9 bases from J; bases unmatched to any gene: 3. Germline values: CDR1 MDHEN, CDR2 SYDVKM. The CDR3 sequence: CASSLTSGRSEQFF. For the CDR3, the DNA is TGTGCCAGCAGTTTAACTAGCGGGAGATCTGAGCAGTTCTTC.

V gene TRBV7-9 combines with J gene TRBJ2-7, with unresolved D. Germline lookup yields CDR1 SEHNR and CDR2 FQNEAQ (reference sequence). This CDR3 spans 13 amino acids. Trimming shortened V by 3 bases and J by 4 bases, and 10 bases separated the two germline ends. CDR3: CASSFQMAYEQYF. The CDR3 coding sequence is TGTGCCAGCAGCTTTCAGATGGCATACGAGCAGTACTTC.

V and J are TRBV7-9 and TRBJ1-2, with D possibly matching TRBD1 (5 bases). CDR1 is SEHNR, CDR2 FQNEAQ, per germline (reference sequence). Trimming stripped 5 bases from V and 4 bases from J, with 20 bases between. CDR3 length: 16 residues. CDR3 loop: CASSPPPGGEIYGYTF. CDR3 DNA sequence: TGTGCCAGCAGCCCCCCCCCTGGGGGGGAAATCTATGGCTACACCTTC.

Comment on this clone: Additional DNA sequences in this sample encode the identical CDR3. This chain uses TRBV4-3 with TRBJ2-7, with 8 bases matching TRBD1. The germline V gene encodes CDR1 LGHNA and CDR2 YSLEER. Trimming removed 1 base from V and 0 bases from J; junction bases left unmatched: 2. The CDR3 length is 15 residues. The CDR3 DNA follows: TGCGCCAGCAGCCAAGGGACAGGGTCCTCCTACGAGCAGTACTTC. As protein: CASSQGTGSSYEQYF.

The chain combines TRBV7-2 with TRBJ1-1; no clear D. CDR3 length equals 15 residues. Germline lookup yields CDR1 SGHTA and CDR2 FQGNSA. V was cut by 4 bases and J by 0 bases, with 12 bases left in between. CDR3 sequence (DNA): TGTGCCAGCAGCTCCCGGGCCGATTTGAACACTGAAGCTTTCTTT. Translation gives CASSSRADLNTEAFF.

This clone came up once. The chain is built from TRBV27 and TRBJ2-7; the match to TRBD2 covers 8 bases. The CDR3 length is 14 residues. V gave up 2 bases and J gave up 7 bases; unmatched junction bases: 7. Germline CDR1 MNHEY, CDR2 SMNVEV (reference sequence). The CDR3 DNA reads as TGTGCCAGCAGTTTAGTGGGGACTAGTAATGAGCAGTACTTC. Amino acids: CASSLVGTSNEQYF.

The chain recombines TRBV5-1 with TRBJ2-7; 7 bases line up with TRBD2. Germline V gene sequence: CDR1 SGHRS, CDR2 YFSETQ. The CDR3 runs to 18 residues. V shed 5 bases, J shed 2 bases, and the junction held 19 bases outside the gene matches. The CDR3 is CASSQNPAGLAVAYEQYF. The CDR3 DNA follows: TGCGCCAGCAGTCAAAACCCCGCGGGGCTAGCGGTTGCCTACGAGCAGTACTTC.

In its sample, this clone was seen once. This chain uses TRBV27 with TRBJ2-7, with TRBD1 identical over 10 bases. Germline-derived CDR1 and CDR2 are MNHEY and SMNVEV (reference sequence). The J segment lost 3 bases and the V segment lost 5 bases, leaving 7 bases of the junction unmatched. CDR3 length: 15 amino acids. CDR3 sequence reads: CASSDLDRGGYEQYF. DNA for the CDR3: TGTGCCAGCAGTGATCTGGACAGGGGGGGCTACGAGCAGTACTTC.

Concerning this clone itself: This specimen includes other DNA sequences encoding the same CDR3. In DNA form, the CDR3 reads TGTGCCAGCAGTGAGGGGGAGTCCTACGAGCAGTACTTC. This codes for CASSEGESYEQYF. The J gene is TRBJ2-7, the V gene TRBV6-1; D is perhaps TRBD1 or TRBD2 (5 bases each). The CDR3 sequence is 13 residues long. V was clipped by 3 bases and J by 1 base, with 7 bases between them. The germline gives CDR1 MNHNS, CDR2 SASEGT.